The 17 T cell receptor beta chains given below trace back to one sample, sequenced in a study of cytomegalovirus exposure and HLA in healthy donors. Some clones are missing from TCRdb's copy, which holds only in-frame ones; the method was immunoSEQ multiplex PCR. The table includes about 140,000 clones, 70% to 90% detected once. The specimen was PBMCs. Receptor source: a woman in her thirties in good health and CMV-seronegative.

This sequence joins TRBV9 and TRBJ1-6, with 7 positions matching TRBD1. CDR3 length: 15 amino acids. Losses at the gene ends were 4 bases for V and 10 bases for J; bases not matched to a gene: 11. Germline V lookup: CDR1 SGDLS, CDR2 YYNGEE. The CDR3, as DNA: TGTGCCAGCAGCTTGCTCGACAGGGAGGTGTCACCCCTCCACTTT. Translation: CASSLLDREVSPLHF. Using reference TRBV9 and TRBJ1-6 for the parts outside the CDR3, the full variable domain is DSGVTQTPKHLITATGQRVTLRCSPRSGDLSVYWYQQSLDQGLQFLIQYYNGEERAKGNILERFSAQQFPDLHSELNLSSLELGDSALYFCASSLLDREVSPLHFGNGTRLTVT.

The gene calls are TRBV27 and TRBJ2-7; TRBD2 might be the D (5 bases). V dropped 2 bases and J dropped 0 bases, with 11 bases sitting between them. This CDR3 contains 15 residues. CDR1 and CDR2 from the germline V gene are MNHEY and SMNVEV (reference sequence). CDR3 region: CASSLKAGNSYEQYF. The CDR3 nucleotides read TGTGCCAGCAGTTTAAAAGCCGGGAACTCCTACGAGCAGTACTTC.

This clone was found a few times. V is TRBV11-2 and J is TRBJ1-1, with TRBD1 as a possible D gene (5 bases). V was clipped by 0 bases and J by 7 bases, with 12 bases between them. CDR1 SGHAT and CDR2 FQNNGV come from the germline V gene. The CDR3 has 14 amino acids. The CDR3 is CASSLDRTSLEAFF. CDR3 nucleotide sequence: TGTGCCAGCAGCTTAGATAGGACATCGCTTGAAGCTTTCTTT.

The chain combines TRBV5-6 with TRBJ2-2, with 7 bases lining up with TRBD1. V shed 2 bases and J 4 bases; nucleotides not matched to a gene: 8. Germline V gene sequence: CDR1 SGHDT, CDR2 YYEEEE. The CDR3 totals 16 residues. DNA for the CDR3: TGTGCCAGCAGCTTTCGGGTCACAGGGGCCACCGGGGAGCTGTTTTTT. Its translation: CASSFRVTGATGELFF.

This clone was counted only a few times. The chain joins TRBV5-1 to TRBJ2-3; 14 bases are shared with TRBD2. The CDR3 spans 16 residues. The germline gives CDR1 SGHRS, CDR2 YFSETQ. Trimming took 4 bases from V and 3 from J; bases not matched to a gene: 4. The CDR3 spells CASSPTSGGGTDTQYF. The CDR3 nucleotides read TGCGCCAGCAGCCCGACTAGCGGGGGGGGGACAGATACGCAGTATTTT.

This chain joins TRBV11-1 and TRBJ2-3; TRBD1 is a possible D gene (6 bases). This CDR3 spans 14 amino acids. V dropped 1 base and J dropped 3 bases, with 8 bases sitting between them. Germline loops: CDR1 SGHAT, CDR2 FQDESV (reference sequence). The CDR3 region has the DNA TGTGCCAGCAGCTTAGGCAGGGGTACAGATACGCAGTATTTT. Amino acids: CASSLGRGTDTQYF.

The genes are TRBV4-1 and TRBJ1-2, with D possibly TRBD1 on 5 matching bases. This CDR3 has 15 amino acids. Trimming removed 0 bases at V and 8 bases at J, with 16 bases between. Germline-derived CDR1 and CDR2 are MGHRA and YSYEKL. The CDR3 DNA is TGCGCCAGCAGCCAAGAGGTGGGACTCCTGGGCGGCTACACCTTC. Its protein is CASSQEVGLLGGYTF.

The rearrangement joins TRBV18 to TRBJ2-7; the match to TRBD1 covers 8 bases. The CDR3 extends over 15 amino acids. The trim removed 5 bases at V and 6 bases at J, leaving 12 bases unmatched. The germline V gene has CDR1 KGHSH and CDR2 LQKENI. The CDR3 here is CASSSHPTGEVEQYF. The CDR3 region has the DNA TGTGCCAGCTCATCTCACCCGACAGGGGAGGTCGAGCAGTACTTC.

This clone was seen more than once but under ten times. The rearrangement links TRBV5-6 to TRBJ2-2, with D maybe TRBD1 (6 bases). The ends were cut back, 4 bases at V and 6 bases at J, with 10 bases in the middle. The CDR3 length is 13 residues. Germline V gene data show CDR1 as SGHDT and CDR2 as YYEEEE. CDR3 DNA: TGTGCCAGCAGCACGGGACATCCCGGGGAGCTGTTTTTT. This gives the protein CASSTGHPGELFF. Using reference TRBV5-6 and TRBJ2-2 for the parts outside the CDR3, the full variable domain is DAGVTQSPTHLIKTRGQQVTLRCSPKSGHDTVSWYQQALGQGPQFIFQYYEEEERQRGNFPDRFSGHQFPNYSSELNVNALLLGDSALYLCASSTGHPGELFFGEGSRLTVL.

This rearrangement joins TRBV6-6 to TRBJ1-6, with D hard to call. Trimming removed 6 bases at V and 7 bases at J, with 10 bases between. The CDR3 is 13 residues long. The V gene's germline CDR1 is MNHNY and CDR2 SVGAGI (reference sequence). The CDR3 loop reads CASSTGPNSPLHF. CDR3 DNA sequence: TGTGCCAGCAGCACCGGTCCAAATTCACCCCTCCACTTT.

The chain carries TRBV5-1 and TRBJ1-1, with 7 bases lining up with TRBD1. Unmatched junction bases numbered 12, after V lost 7 bases and J lost 3 bases. The CDR3 is made up of 15 amino acids. Per germline, CDR1 SGHRS and CDR2 YFSETQ. The chain's CDR3 is CASSQMGQLYTEAFF. The CDR3 coding sequence is TGCGCCAGCTCACAAATGGGACAGCTATACACTGAAGCTTTCTTT.

The V gene is TRBV2, the J gene TRBJ1-4; TRBD1 agrees at 9 bases. Germline lookup yields CDR1 SNHLY and CDR2 FYNNEI. With V trimmed by 6 bases and J by 8 bases, 7 bases remained unmatched. This CDR3 is built from 14 residues. CDR3 in DNA: TGTGCCAGCAGCGTACAGGGGGCGTGGGAAAAACTGTTTTTT. Protein product: CASSVQGAWEKLFF.

This sequence joins TRBV19 and TRBJ1-5, with 10 bases aligning to TRBD1. The junction had 4 bases not matched to a gene; V was cut back by 2 bases and J by 0 bases. Germline V gene sequence: CDR1 LNHDA, CDR2 SQIVND (reference sequence). There are 17 residues in the CDR3. Written as DNA, the CDR3 is TGTGCCAGTAGTATATTTCGGACAGGGGGTAGCAATCAGCCCCAGCATTTT. Translation gives CASSIFRTGGSNQPQHF.

The CDR3 bases are TGTGCCAGCAGCCCCCGATGGGGGCAGCGAGCCTACGAGCAGTACTTC. This translates into CASSPRWGQRAYEQYF. V usage is TRBV7-2 and J usage is TRBJ2-7; the D gene is possibly TRBD1 (6 bases). The CDR3 runs 16 residues. The germline V and J ends were trimmed by 5 bases and 2 bases, with 19 bases remaining between them. The germline V gene encodes CDR1 SGHTA and CDR2 FQGNSA. Supplemented by reference TRBV7-2 and TRBJ2-7, the full variable domain reads GAGVSQSPSNKVTEKGKDVELRCDPISGHTALYWYRQSLGQGLEFLIYFQGNSAPDKSGLPSDRFSAERTGGSVSTLTIQRTQQEDSAVYLCASSPRWGQRAYEQYFGPGTRLTVT.

This chain connects TRBV2 to TRBJ1-2; D gene unclear. The CDR3 contains 13 residues. Germline V gene data show CDR1 as SNHLY and CDR2 as FYNNEI. V was trimmed by 3 bases and J by 5 bases, leaving 10 bases between them. The CDR3 DNA reads TGTGCCAGCAGTGAGAACCTAAGATATGGCTACACCTTC. Translation gives CASSENLRYGYTF.

This chain connects TRBV6-6 to TRBJ2-2; D is possibly TRBD2 (5 bases). The germline CDR1 and CDR2 sequences are MNHNY and SVGAGI (reference sequence). The V end lost 1 base, the J end lost 0 bases, and 6 bases lay between the germline ends. CDR3 length: 15 residues. In DNA, the CDR3 is TGTGCCAGCAGTTACTGGACTCCGAACACCGGGGAGCTGTTTTTT. It is translated as CASSYWTPNTGELFF.

V gene TRBV5-6 combines with J gene TRBJ2-6, with 8 positions matching TRBD2. This CDR3 is built from 18 residues. V lost 0 bases and J lost 0; bases outside the gene matches: 5. Looked up from germline, CDR1 is SGHDT and CDR2 is YYEEEE. CDR3 amino acids: CASSLGQRGSSGANVLTF. The DNA for the CDR3 is TGTGCCAGCAGCTTGGGCCAGCGGGGGAGCTCTGGGGCCAACGTCCTGACTTTC. Variable domain in full (rest from reference TRBV5-6 and TRBJ2-6): DAGVTQSPTHLIKTRGQQVTLRCSPKSGHDTVSWYQQALGQGPQFIFQYYEEEERQRGNFPDRFSGHQFPNYSSELNVNALLLGDSALYLCASSLGQRGSSGANVLTFGAGSRLTVL.